The T cell receptor beta chain under discussion was sequenced for a study of beta chain features in type 1 diabetes. CDR1 LGHNA and CDR2 YSLEER come from the germline V gene. The CDR3 runs 16 residues. J lost 3 bases, V lost 0 bases, and 5 bases had no gene match. In this sample, this clone turned up a few times. The whole isolated RNA underwent reverse transcription, so sequencing captured expressed TCRB transcripts. Method: immunoSEQ multiplex PCR; TCRdb's copy keeps in-frame clones and lacks some. The data hold over 150,000 clones, with 8.1% observed a single time. This sequence was found in a man aged 18 to 29 in good health. Sequencing was performed on central memory CD4+ T cells from blood. The V gene is TRBV4-3, the J gene TRBJ1-5; TRBD1 agrees at 7 bases. CDR3 nucleotide sequence: TGCGCCAGCAGCCAAGAGCCGACAGGGAACAATCAGCCCCAGCATTTT. Encoded protein: CASSQEPTGNNQPQHF.